Reported below is one T cell receptor beta chain. TCRdb re-called the 5' RACE reads; every CDR3 protein appears as one record, without DNA. The listing contains 350,000 to 450,000 distinct CDR3 sequences. The germline V gene encodes CDR1 SGHAT and CDR2 FQNNGV. The CDR3 is made up of 16 amino acids. These data come from a study of T cells expressing NK-cell markers. As for the study in general: Seven donors tested HCMV-seropositive and one tested seronegative among the eight sequenced.

The sequence came from a man aged 18 to 69 in good health. The sequencing input was blood T cells: a sorted CD56 or NKG2C T cell subset, CD4+ or CD8+ T cells, or bulk PBMC T cells (not recorded which). The gene calls are TRBV11-2 and TRBJ2-1; the D call of TRBD2 rests on TCRdb alone, since no DNA is present to check it. Here the CDR3 reads CASLNLAGGIYNEQFF.